Listed below are T cell receptor beta chains from one sample, sequenced in a study of shared clonotypes between healthy human individuals. This table comes from immunoSEQ multiplex PCR, and its TCRdb copy is limited to in-frame clones, with some not included. This table holds about 2.4 million clones, approximately 93% found once. Sequencing used naive CD4+ T cells from PBMCs. The receptors originated from a young man in good health. Some clones in this sample may be carry-over from other donors' samples. Both conserved end residues are part of each CDR3. The order of the fields is J gene, V gene, CDR3 protein.

>TRBJ1-2|TRBV5-1
CASSLDGVNYGYTF
>TRBJ1-1|TRBV28
CASNPTGAPLPFF
>NA|TRBV28
CASRQTYEQYF
>TRBJ2-1|TRBV19
CASSKREVYNEQFF
>TRBJ1-2|TRBV4-1
CASSQGGRRGYTF
>TRBJ1-4|TRBV5-8
CASSLLGGSYEKLFF
>TRBJ1-6|TRBV29-1
CSARRTDNSPLHF
>TRBJ2-3|TRBV28
CASRPWRGAMTDTQYF
>TRBJ2-7|TRBV18
CASSPTPEPLYEQYF
>TRBJ2-1|TRBV5-1
CASSLVGGSQGNNEQFF
>TRBJ1-1|TRBV7-9
CASSLVSEGSITEAFF
>TRBJ2-1|TRBV7-2
CASSLTSGSSFIYEQFF
>TRBJ1-2|TRBV4-1
CASSQDVRTNYGYTF
>TRBJ2-3|TRBV28
CASSLGWPGRESADTQYF
>TRBJ2-1|TRBV5-1
CASNGGAAYNEQFF
>TRBJ1-2|TRBV7-3
CASSSPPTGSYGYTF
>TRBJ1-5|TRBV5-8
CASNPGNTYQPQHF
>TRBJ1-5|TRBV19
CASSSTGPSNQPQHF
>TRBJ2-5|TRBV11-2
CASSFGLLGETQYF
>TRBJ1-2|TRBV19
CASSLPGQFNYGYTF
>TRBJ2-1|TRBV7-3
CASSLRWASGSPNGSGRNEQFF
>TRBJ1-1|TRBV25-1
CASSVATGGNTEAFF
>TRBJ1-1|TRBV27
CASSILQDSEAFF
>TRBJ1-2|TRBV6-1
CASSLETTNYGYTF
>TRBJ2-3|TRBV2
CASSGSLAGVGDTQYF
>TRBJ2-1|TRBV28
CASNGDEQFF
>TRBJ1-4|TRBV18
CASSRGSATNEKLFF
>TRBJ2-4|TRBV6-1
CASSGSRQGLNIQYF
>TRBJ2-7|TRBV25-1
CASSAPGTGRTYEQYF
>TRBJ2-7|TRBV14
CASSQGLATGTRWDPKHEQYF
>TRBJ2-7|TRBV9
CASSSGPGAGYEQYF
>TRBJ1-5|TRBV5-1
CASSLGTGSNQPQHF
>TRBJ2-7|TRBV7-2
CASSQVGTASYEQYF
>TRBJ2-7|TRBV7-3
CASSALAGGEQYF
>TRBJ1-5|TRBV28
CASNDRDRGWGGNQPQHF
>TRBJ1-1|TRBV14
CASSRVGRVVTEAFF
>TRBJ2-6|TRBV10-3
CAMRRESGANVLTF
>TRBJ2-7|TRBV2
CASKAAGGPVEQYF
>TRBJ1-2|TRBV6-5
CASSLGAGTGFYGYTF
>TRBJ2-7|TRBV2
CASGGLAGGNEQYF
>TRBJ1-5|TRBV19
CASSARSSNQPQHF
>TRBJ2-3|TRBV11-2
CASSLIGRSTDTQYF
>TRBJ2-7|TRBV4-1
CASSQAVTERYEQYF
>TRBJ2-5|TRBV15
CATSRSPGLAGGPSEQETQYF
>TRBJ2-5|TRBV28
CASKGVLFETQYF